Reported below is one T cell receptor beta chain. The Seattle patients, enrolled during active infection, were followed longitudinally. The record originates from a study of blood T cell repertoires in COVID-19. Original processing notes: How many nucleated cells were present was estimated from reference gene primer amplification. Data came from immunoSEQ multiplex PCR; TCRdb stores just in-frame clones and leaves some out. The D gene and trimming were derived from the DNA, and the V and J assignments and clone size from that table. The table has about 350,000 clones, approximately 86% seen once. Sample: peripheral blood. The TCR was taken from a woman aged 55-70 years with COVID-19, enrolled during active disease.

CDR3 sequence reads: CASNRGRGNTEAFF. Here the CDR3 DNA reads TGTGCCAGCAACAGGGGCCGAGGGAACACTGAAGCTTTCTTT. This chain connects TRBV27 to TRBJ1-1; 7 positions agree with TRBD1. In germline, CDR1 is MNHEY, CDR2 SMNVEV (reference sequence). CDR3 length: 14 amino acids. The ends lost 7 bases at V and 1 base at J; junction bases unmatched: 6.